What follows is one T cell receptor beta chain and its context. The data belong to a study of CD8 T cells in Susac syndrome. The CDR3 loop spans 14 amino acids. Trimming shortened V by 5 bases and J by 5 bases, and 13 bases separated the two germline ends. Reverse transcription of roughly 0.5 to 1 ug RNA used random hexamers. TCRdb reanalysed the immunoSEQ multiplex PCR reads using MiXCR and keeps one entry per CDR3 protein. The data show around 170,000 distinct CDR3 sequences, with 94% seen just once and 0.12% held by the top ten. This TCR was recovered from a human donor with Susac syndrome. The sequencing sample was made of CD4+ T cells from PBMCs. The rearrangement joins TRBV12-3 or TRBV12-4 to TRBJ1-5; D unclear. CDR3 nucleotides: TGTGCCAGCAGTGGGCCGAATGGGGATCAGCCCCAGCATTTT. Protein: CASSGPNGDQPQHF.